This TCR beta chain emerged from a study of blood T cell repertoires in COVID-19. Whole-study context: Samples of COVID-19 (acute and convalescent) were obtained from the United States, Italy and Spain. The analysed material was cDNA or gDNA that came from T cells, B-cell-depleted T cells, or PBMCs.

As originally analysed: It was from reference gene primer amplification that nucleated cell counts were estimated. The data were produced by immunoSEQ multiplex PCR, yet TCRdb's version contains in-frame clones alone and is incomplete. The DNA gave D and trimming, while V, J and clone size come from that table. The sample has fewer than 500,000 clones; roughly 80% are singletons. Germline-derived CDR1 and CDR2 are LNHDA and SQIVND (reference sequence). Losses at the gene ends were 5 bases for V and 0 bases for J; bases not matched to a gene: 9. The CDR3 runs 18 residues. V usage is TRBV19 and J usage is TRBJ2-2; 10 positions match TRBD1. The sequence derives from a human donor with acute or convalescent COVID-19. The donor label of this sample is uncertain. Specimen: peripheral blood. The CDR3 nucleotides read TGTGCCAGTAGTCGCCGGACAGGGGGAAACGCGAACACCGGGGAGCTGTTTTTT. This encodes CASSRRTGGNANTGELFF.